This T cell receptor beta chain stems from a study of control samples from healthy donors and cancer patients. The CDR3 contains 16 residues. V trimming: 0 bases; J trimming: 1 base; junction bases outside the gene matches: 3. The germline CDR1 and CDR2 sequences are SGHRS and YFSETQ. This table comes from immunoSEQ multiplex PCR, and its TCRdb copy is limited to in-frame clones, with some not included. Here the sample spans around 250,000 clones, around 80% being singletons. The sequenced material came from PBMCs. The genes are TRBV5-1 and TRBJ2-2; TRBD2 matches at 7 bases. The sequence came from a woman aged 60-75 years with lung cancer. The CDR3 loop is CASSLGPGGNTGELFF. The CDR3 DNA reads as TGCGCCAGCAGCTTGGGGCCGGGGGGGAACACCGGGGAGCTGTTTTTT.